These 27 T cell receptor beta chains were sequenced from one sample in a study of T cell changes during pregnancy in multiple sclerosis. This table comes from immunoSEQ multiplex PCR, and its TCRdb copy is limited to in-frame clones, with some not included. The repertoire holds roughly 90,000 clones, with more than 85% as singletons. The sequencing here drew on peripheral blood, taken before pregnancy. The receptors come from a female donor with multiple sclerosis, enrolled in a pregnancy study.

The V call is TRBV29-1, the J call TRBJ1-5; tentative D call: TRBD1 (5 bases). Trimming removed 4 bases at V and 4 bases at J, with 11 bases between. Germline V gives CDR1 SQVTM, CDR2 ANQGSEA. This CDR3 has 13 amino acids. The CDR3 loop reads CSVGEGSNQPQHF. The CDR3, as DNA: TGCAGCGTTGGGGAGGGGTCTAATCAGCCCCAGCATTTT.

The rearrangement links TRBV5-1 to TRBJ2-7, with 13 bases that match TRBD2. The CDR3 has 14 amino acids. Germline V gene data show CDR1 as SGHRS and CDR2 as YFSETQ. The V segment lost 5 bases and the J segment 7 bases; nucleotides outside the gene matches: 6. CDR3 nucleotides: TGCGCCAGCAGACTAGCGGGGGGGCCGCGGGAGCAGTACTTC. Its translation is CASRLAGGPREQYF.

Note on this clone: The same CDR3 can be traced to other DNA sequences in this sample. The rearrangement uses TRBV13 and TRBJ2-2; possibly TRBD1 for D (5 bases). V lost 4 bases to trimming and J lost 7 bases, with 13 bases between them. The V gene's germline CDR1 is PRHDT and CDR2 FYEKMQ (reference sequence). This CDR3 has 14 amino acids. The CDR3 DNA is TGTGCCAGCAGCTCAGATGGTAGGGGCGGGGAGCTGTTTTTT. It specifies CASSSDGRGGELFF. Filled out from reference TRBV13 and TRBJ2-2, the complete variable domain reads AAGVIQSPRHLIKEKRETATLKCYPIPRHDTVYWYQQGPGQDPQFLISFYEKMQSDKGSIPDRFSAQQFSDYHSELNMSSLELGDSALYFCASSSDGRGGELFFGEGSRLTVL.

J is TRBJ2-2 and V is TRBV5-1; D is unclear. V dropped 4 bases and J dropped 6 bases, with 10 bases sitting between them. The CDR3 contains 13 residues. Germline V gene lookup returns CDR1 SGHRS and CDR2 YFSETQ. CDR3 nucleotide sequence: TGCGCCAGCAGCGAGGATCCGGCCGGGGAGCTGTTTTTT. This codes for CASSEDPAGELFF.

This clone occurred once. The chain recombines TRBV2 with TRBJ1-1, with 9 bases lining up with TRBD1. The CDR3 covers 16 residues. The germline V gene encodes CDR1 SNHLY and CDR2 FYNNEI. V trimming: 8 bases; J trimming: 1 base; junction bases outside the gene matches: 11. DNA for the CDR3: TGTGCCAGCTGTAGTACAGGGGGCGCCGGGAACACTGAAGCTTTCTTT. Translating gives CASCSTGGAGNTEAFF.

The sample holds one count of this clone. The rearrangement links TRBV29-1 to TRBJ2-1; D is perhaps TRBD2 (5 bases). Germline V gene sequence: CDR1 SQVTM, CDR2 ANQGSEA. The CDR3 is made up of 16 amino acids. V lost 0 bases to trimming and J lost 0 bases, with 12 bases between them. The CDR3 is CSVEDRASNSYNEQFF. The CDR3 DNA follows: TGCAGCGTTGAAGATCGTGCTAGCAACTCCTACAATGAGCAGTTCTTC.

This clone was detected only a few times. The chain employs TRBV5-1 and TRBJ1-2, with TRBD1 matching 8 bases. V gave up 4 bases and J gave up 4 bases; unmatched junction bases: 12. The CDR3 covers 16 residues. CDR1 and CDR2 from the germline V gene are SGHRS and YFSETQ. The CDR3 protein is CASSRTGSSAGYGYTF. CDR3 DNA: TGCGCCAGCAGCCGGACAGGGAGTTCGGCTGGCTATGGCTACACCTTC.

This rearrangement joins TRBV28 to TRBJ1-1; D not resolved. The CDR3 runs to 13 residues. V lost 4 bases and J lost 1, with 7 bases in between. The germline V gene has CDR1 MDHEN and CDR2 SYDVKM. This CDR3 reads CASSSTQNTEAFF. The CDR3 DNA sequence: TGTGCCAGCAGTTCCACTCAGAACACTGAAGCTTTCTTT.

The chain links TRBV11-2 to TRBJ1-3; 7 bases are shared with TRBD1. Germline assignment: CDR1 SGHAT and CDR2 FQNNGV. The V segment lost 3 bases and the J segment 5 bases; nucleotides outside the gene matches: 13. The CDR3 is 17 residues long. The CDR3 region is CASSFLQQGIIRNTIYF. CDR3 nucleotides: TGTGCCAGCAGCTTCCTACAACAGGGGATCATAAGAAACACCATATATTTT.

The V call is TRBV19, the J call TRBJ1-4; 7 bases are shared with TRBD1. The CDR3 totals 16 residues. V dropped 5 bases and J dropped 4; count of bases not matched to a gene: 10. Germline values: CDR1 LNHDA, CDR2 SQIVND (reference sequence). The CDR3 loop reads CASSSDSGTDNEKLFF. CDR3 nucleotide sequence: TGTGCCAGTAGTTCGGACTCCGGGACAGATAATGAAAAACTGTTTTTT.

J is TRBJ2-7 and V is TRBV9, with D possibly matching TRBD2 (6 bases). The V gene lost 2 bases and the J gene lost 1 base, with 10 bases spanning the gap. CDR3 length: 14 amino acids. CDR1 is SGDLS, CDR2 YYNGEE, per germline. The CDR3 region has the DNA TGTGCCAGCAGCGTGGGACTTTCTTCCTACGAGCAGTACTTC. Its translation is CASSVGLSSYEQYF.

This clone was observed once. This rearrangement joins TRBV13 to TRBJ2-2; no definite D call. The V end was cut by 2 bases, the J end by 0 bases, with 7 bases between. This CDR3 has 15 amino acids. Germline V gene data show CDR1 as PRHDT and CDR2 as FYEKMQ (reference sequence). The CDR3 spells CASSLSGSNTGELFF. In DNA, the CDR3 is TGTGCCAGCAGCTTATCCGGTTCGAACACCGGGGAGCTGTTTTTT.

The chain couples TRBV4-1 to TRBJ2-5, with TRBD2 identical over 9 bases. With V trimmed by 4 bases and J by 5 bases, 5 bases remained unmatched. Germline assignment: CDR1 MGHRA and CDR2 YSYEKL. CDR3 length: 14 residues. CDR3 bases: TGCGCCAGCAGCCTGCGACTAGCGGCGGAGACCCAGTACTTC. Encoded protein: CASSLRLAAETQYF.

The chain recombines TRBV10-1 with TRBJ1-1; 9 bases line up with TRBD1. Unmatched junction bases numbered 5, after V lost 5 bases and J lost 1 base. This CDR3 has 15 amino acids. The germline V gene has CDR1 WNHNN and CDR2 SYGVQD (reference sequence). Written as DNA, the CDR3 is TGCGCCAGCAGTAGTTTGGGACAGGGGAACACTGAAGCTTTCTTT. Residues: CASSSLGQGNTEAFF.

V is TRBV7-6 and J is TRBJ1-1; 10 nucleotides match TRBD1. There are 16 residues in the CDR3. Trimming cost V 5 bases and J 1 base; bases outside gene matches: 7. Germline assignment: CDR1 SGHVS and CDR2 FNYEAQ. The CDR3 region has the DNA TGTGCCAGCAGCCGGGACAGGGGCGCCCCGAACACTGAAGCTTTCTTT. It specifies CASSRDRGAPNTEAFF.

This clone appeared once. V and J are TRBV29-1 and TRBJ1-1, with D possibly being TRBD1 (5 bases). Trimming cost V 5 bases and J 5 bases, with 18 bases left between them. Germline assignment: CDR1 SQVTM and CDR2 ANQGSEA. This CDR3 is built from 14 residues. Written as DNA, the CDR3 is TGCAGCGTTATTTTCCTCGGGGGAGGAACTGAAGCTTTCTTT. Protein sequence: CSVIFLGGGTEAFF.

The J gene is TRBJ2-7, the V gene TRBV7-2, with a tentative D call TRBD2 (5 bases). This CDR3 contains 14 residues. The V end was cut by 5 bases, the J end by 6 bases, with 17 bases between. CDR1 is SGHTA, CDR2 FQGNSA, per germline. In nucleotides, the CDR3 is TGTGCCAGCAGCCCCCCAGTTCCGAGGGTCGAGCAGTACTTC. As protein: CASSPPVPRVEQYF.

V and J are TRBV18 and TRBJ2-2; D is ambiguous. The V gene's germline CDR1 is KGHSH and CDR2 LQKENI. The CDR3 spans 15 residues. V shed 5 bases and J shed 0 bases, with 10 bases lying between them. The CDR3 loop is CASSGGSSNTGELFF. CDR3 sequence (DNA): TGTGCCAGCTCAGGCGGATCCTCGAACACCGGGGAGCTGTTTTTT.

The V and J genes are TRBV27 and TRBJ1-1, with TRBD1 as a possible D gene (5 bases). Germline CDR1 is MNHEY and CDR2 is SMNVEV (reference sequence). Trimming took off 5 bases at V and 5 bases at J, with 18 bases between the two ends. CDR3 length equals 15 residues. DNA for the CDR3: TGTGCCAGCAGTATTGCGCCGGGGGAAGGTACTGAAGCTTTCTTT. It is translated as CASSIAPGEGTEAFF.

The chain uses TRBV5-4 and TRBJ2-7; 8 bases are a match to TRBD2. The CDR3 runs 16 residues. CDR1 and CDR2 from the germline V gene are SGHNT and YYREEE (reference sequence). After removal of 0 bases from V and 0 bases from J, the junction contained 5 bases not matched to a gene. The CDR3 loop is CASSLGIGGASYEQYF. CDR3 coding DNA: TGTGCCAGCAGCTTGGGGATCGGGGGGGCCTCCTACGAGCAGTACTTC. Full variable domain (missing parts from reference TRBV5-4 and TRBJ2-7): ETGVTQSPTHLIKTRGQQVTLRCSSQSGHNTVSWYQQALGQGPQFIFQYYREEENGRGNFPPRFSGLQFPNYSSELNVNALELDDSALYLCASSLGIGGASYEQYFGPGTRLTVT.

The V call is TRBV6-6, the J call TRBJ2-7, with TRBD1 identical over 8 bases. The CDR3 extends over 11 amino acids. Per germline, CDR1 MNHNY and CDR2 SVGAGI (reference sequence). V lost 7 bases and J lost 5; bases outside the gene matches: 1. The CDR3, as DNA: TGTGCCAGCACAGGGGGCCACGAGCAGTACTTC. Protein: CASTGGHEQYF.

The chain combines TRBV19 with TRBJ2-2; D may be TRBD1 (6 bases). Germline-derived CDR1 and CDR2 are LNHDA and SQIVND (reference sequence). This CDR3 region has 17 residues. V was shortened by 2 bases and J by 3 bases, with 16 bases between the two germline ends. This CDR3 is CASSITGSSPHTGELFF. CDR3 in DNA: TGTGCCAGTAGTATAACAGGGTCATCCCCTCACACCGGGGAGCTGTTTTTT. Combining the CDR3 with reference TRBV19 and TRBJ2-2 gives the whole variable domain DGGITQSPKYLFRKEGQNVTLSCEQNLNHDAMYWYRQDPGQGLRLIYYSQIVNDFQKGDIAEGYSVSREKKESFPLTVTSAQKNPTAFYLCASSITGSSPHTGELFFGEGSRLTVL.

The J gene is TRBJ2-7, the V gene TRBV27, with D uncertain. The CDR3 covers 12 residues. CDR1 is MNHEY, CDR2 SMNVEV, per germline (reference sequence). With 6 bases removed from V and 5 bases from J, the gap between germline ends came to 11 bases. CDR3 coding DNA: TGTGCCAGCAGCTATACTGGAGACGAGCAGTACTTC. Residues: CASSYTGDEQYF.

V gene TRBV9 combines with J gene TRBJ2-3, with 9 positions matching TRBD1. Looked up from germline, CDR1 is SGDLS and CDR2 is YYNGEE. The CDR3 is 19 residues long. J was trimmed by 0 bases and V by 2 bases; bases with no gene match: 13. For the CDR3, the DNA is TGTGCCAGCAGCGTCCGGGACAGGGTTACCACGGGAAGCACAGATACGCAGTATTTT. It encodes CASSVRDRVTTGSTDTQYF.

The CDR3 reads CASSFPGQGKTGELFF. The DNA of the CDR3 is TGTGCCAGTAGTTTCCCGGGACAGGGAAAGACCGGGGAGCTGTTTTTT. The chain links TRBV19 to TRBJ2-2; 9 bases align to TRBD1. Losses at the gene ends were 5 bases for V and 5 bases for J; bases not matched to a gene: 9. From germline, CDR1 is LNHDA and CDR2 SQIVND (reference sequence). The CDR3 covers 16 residues.

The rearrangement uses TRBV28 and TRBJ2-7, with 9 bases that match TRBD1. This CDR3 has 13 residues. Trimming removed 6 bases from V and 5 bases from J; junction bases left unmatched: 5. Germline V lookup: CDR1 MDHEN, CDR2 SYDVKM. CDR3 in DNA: TGTGCCAGCAGCGGACAGGGGACCAACGAGCAGTACTTC. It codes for CASSGQGTNEQYF.

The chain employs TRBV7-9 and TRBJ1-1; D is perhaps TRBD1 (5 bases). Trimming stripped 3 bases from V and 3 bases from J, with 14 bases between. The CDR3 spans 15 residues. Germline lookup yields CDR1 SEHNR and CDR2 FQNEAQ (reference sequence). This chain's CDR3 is CASSFPGHRDTEAFF. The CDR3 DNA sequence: TGTGCCAGCAGCTTTCCAGGACACCGAGACACTGAAGCTTTCTTT. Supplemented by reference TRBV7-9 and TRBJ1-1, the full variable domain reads DTGVSQNPRHKITKRGQNVTFRCDPISEHNRLYWYRQTLGQGPEFLTYFQNEAQLEKSRLLSDRFSAERPKGSFSTLEIQRTEQGDSAMYLCASSFPGHRDTEAFFGQGTRLTVV.